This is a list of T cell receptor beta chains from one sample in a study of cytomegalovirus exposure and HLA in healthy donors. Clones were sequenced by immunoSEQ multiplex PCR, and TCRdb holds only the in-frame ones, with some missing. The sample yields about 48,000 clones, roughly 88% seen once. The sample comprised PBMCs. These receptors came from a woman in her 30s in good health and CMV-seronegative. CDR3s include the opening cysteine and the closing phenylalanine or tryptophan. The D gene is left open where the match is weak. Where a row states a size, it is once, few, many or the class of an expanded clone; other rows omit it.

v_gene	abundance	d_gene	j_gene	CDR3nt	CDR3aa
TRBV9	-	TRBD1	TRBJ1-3	TGTGCCAGCAGCGAGGACAGGGGTCTCCTATCTGGAAACACCATATATTTT	CASSEDRGLLSGNTIYF
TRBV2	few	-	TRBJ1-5	TGTGCCAGCAGTCCGGACTGGGGTCAGCCCCAGCATTTT	CASSPDWGQPQHF
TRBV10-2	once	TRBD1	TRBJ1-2	TGCGCCAGCAGTGACTGGACAGGGGGCGCAAGGGGCTACACCTTC	CASSDWTGGARGYTF
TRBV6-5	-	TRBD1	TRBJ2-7	TGTGCCAGCAGTGCGAGGGACAGCTCCTACGAGCAGTACTTC	CASSARDSSYEQYF
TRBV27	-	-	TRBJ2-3	TGTGCCAGCAGTTTAGTTGAGGGAGCGGATACGCAGTATTTT	CASSLVEGADTQYF
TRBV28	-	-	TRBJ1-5	TGTGCCAGCAGTTTAGACAACAAGGGGCCCAGGCCCCAGCATTTT	CASSLDNKGPRPQHF
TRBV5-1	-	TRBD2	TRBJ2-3	TGCGCCAGCAGCTCCTGGGAGGGCCTGGCAGATACGCAGTATTTT	CASSSWEGLADTQYF
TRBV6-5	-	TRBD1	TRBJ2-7	TGTGCCAGCAGTTACCATCAGACAGGGGGGTACGAGCAGTACTTC	CASSYHQTGGYEQYF
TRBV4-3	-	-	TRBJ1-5	TGCGCCAGCAGCCAAGGGGCGGGTGGGCAGCCCCAGCATTTT	CASSQGAGGQPQHF
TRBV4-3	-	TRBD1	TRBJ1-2	TGCGCCAGCAGCCAAGATGGGACAGACTATGGCTACACCTTC	CASSQDGTDYGYTF
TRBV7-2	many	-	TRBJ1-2	TGTGCCAGCAGCGCAGACAGGCATCTAGGCTACACCTTC	CASSADRHLGYTF
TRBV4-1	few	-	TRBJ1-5	TGCGCCAGCAGCCCAGGGGTACCTGCCGGGCAGCCCCAGCATTTT	CASSPGVPAGQPQHF
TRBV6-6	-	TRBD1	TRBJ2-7	TGTGCCAGCAGTAAGGACAGGGGGTTGTCCGAGCAGTACTTC	CASSKDRGLSEQYF
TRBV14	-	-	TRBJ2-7	TGTGCCAGCAGCCAGGGCGCCGAGCAGTACTTC	CASSQGAEQYF
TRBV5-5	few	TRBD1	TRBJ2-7	TGTGCCAGCAGCCGGACAGGGGACCCCTACGAGCAGTACTTC	CASSRTGDPYEQYF
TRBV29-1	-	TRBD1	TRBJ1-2	TGCAGCGTGACGACAGGGGCTCAGGGCTACACCTTC	CSVTTGAQGYTF
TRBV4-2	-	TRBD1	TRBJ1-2	TGTGCCAGCAGCCACAGGACCCCGGGACAGGCGCTGTTCTATGGCTACACCTTC	CASSHRTPGQALFYGYTF
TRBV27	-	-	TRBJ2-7	TGTGCCAGCGCTAACGGCAGGGGAAATTACGAGCAGTACTTC	CASANGRGNYEQYF
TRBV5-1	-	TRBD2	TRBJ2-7	TGCGCCAGCAGCCTGGAAGCCGGGACTAGCGGGAGGGTCTACGAGCAGTACTTC	CASSLEAGTSGRVYEQYF
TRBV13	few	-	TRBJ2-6	TGTGCCAGCAGCTTAGCTAGCTCTGGGGCCAACGTCCTGACTTTC	CASSLASSGANVLTF
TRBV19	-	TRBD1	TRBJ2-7	TGTGCCAGTAGTACTTGGGGACAGGCCAACTCCTACGAGCAGTACTTC	CASSTWGQANSYEQYF
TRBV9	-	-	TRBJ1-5	TGTGCCAGCAGCGTAGGCTTAGCGGGGGAGCCCCAGCATTTT	CASSVGLAGEPQHF
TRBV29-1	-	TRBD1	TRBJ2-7	TGCAGCGTCGGACAGGGGGCCTCCTACGAGCAGTACTTC	CSVGQGASYEQYF
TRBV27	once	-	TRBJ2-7	TGTGCCAGTTCTTGGGGGGAGAGTACGAACGAGCAGTACTTC	CASSWGESTNEQYF
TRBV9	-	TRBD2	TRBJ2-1	TGTGCCAGCACCCCCGGGTTAGCGGGAGGGCCAGGGGACAATGAGCAGTTCTTC	CASTPGLAGGPGDNEQFF
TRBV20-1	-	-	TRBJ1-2	TGCAGTGCTGGACAGTTCGCTGGCTACACCTTC	CSAGQFAGYTF
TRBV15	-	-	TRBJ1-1	TGTGCCACCAGCAGAGTGAGATTGAACACTGAAGCTTTCTTT	CATSRVRLNTEAFF
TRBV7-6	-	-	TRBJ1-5	TGTGCCAGCAGCTTATCGGGCAATCAGCCCCAGCATTTT	CASSLSGNQPQHF
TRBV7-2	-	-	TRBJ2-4	TGTGCCAGCAGCTTGGGGGGACAGCGAGAAAACATTCAGTACTTC	CASSLGGQRENIQYF
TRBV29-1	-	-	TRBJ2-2	TGCAGCGTCGCCAGGGGTTACACCGGGGAGCTGTTTTTT	CSVARGYTGELFF
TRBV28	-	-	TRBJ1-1	TGTGCCAGCAGTTTAGGGCCGGGAAGCACTGAAGCTTTCTTT	CASSLGPGSTEAFF
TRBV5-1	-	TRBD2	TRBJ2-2	TGCGCCAGCCTGGGACTACACACCGGGGAGCTGTTTTTT	CASLGLHTGELFF
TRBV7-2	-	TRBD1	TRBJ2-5	TGTGCCAGCAGCCGACAGGGTGGGGAGACCCAGTACTTC	CASSRQGGETQYF